This TCR beta chain was identified in a study of blood T cells in healthy people across ages. V trimming: 0 bases; J trimming: 8 bases; junction bases outside the gene matches: 12. This CDR3 spans 17 amino acids. With a J-beta primer mix and a sample-barcoded 5' primer, a second PCR ran about 6 to 11 cycles. TCRdb redid the calling of the 5' RACE reads with MiXCR, one entry per CDR3 protein. This sample has some 1.5 million distinct CDR3 sequences, with over 25% found just once. Points from the study as a whole: Versus aged donors, long-lived donors had higher diversity and more naive CD4+ cells. Per million T cells, TCR beta diversity dropped roughly linearly as age increased.

Worth noting for this clonotype: Antigen specificity is unknown.

The donors, aged about 6 to 100, were healthy Caucasians from Russia. The TCR originated in a woman aged 25 to 39 in good health. The sample comprised blood. V usage is TRBV12-3 or TRBV12-4 and J usage is TRBJ1-4; the match to TRBD1 covers 7 bases. In nucleotides, the CDR3 is TGTGCCAGCAGTTTAGCCGCGGGACAGCGGGAAAGCGAAAAACTGTTTTTT. Translation gives CASSLAAGQRESEKLFF.